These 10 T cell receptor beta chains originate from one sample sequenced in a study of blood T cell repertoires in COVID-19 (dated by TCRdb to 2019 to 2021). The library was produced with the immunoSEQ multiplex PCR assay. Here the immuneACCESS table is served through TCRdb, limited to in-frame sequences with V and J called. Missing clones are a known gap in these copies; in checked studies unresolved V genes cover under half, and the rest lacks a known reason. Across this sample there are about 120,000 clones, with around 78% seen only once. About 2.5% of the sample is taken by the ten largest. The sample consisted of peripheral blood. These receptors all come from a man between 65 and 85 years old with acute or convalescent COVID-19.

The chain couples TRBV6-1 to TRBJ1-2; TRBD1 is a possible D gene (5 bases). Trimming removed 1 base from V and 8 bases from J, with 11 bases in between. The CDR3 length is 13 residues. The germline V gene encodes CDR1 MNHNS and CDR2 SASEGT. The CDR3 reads CASSEEGRAGYTF. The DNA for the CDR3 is TGTGCCAGCAGTGAAGAAGGCAGGGCCGGCTACACCTTC.

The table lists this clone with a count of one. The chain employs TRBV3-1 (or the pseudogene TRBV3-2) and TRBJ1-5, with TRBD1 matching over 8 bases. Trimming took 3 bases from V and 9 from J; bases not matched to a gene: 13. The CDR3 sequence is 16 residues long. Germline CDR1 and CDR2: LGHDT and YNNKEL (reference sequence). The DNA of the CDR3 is TGTGCCAGCAGCCATAACTCTGGACAGGGAGGAGGGCCCCAGCATTTT. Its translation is CASSHNSGQGGGPQHF.

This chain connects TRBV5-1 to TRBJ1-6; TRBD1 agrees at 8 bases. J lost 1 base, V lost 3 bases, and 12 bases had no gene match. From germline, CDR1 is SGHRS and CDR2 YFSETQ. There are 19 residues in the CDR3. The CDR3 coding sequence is TGCGCCAGCAGCTCGTACTCACAGGGGGAATTTTCCTATAATTCACCCCTCCACTTT. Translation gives CASSSYSQGEFSYNSPLHF.

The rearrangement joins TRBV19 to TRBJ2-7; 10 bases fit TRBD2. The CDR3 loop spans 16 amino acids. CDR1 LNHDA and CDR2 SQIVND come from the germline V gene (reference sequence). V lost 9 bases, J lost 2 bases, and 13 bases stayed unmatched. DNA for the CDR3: TGTGCCAGCGCCCCACGACTAGCGGGCGTTCCCTACGAGCAGTACTTC. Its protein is CASAPRLAGVPYEQYF.

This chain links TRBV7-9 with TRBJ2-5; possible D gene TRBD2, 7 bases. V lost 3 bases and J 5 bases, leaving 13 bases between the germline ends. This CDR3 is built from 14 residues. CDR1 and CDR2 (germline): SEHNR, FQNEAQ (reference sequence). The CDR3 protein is CASSFGGLLETQYF. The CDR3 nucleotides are TGTGCCAGCAGCTTCGGGGGGCTTTTGGAGACCCAGTACTTC.

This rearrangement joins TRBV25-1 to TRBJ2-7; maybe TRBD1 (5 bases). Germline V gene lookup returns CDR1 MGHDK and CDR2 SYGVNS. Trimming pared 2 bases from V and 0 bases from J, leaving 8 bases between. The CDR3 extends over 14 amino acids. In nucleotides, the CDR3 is TGTGCCAGCAGTGAAATGGGGCCCTCCTACGAGCAGTACTTC. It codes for CASSEMGPSYEQYF.

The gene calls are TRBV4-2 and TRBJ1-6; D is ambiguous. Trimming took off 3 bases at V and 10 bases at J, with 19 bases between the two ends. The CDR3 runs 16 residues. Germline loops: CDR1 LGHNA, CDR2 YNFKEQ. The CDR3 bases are TGTGCCAGCAGCCACAACCTGGACCGGACTTCCTCACCCCTCCACTTT. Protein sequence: CASSHNLDRTSSPLHF.

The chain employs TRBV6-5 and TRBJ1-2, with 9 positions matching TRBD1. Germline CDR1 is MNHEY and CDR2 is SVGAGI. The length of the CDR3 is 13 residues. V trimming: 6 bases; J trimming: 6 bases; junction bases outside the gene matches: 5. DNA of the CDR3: TGTGCCAGCAGCTGGGACAGGGAGAATGGCTACACCTTC. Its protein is CASSWDRENGYTF.

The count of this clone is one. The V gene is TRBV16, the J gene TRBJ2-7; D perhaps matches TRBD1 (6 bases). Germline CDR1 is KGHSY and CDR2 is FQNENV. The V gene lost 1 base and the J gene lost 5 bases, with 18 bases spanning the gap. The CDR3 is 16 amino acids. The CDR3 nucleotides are TGTGCCAGCAGCCAATTCTCACAGGGCGGTCTCCACGAGCAGTACTTC. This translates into CASSQFSQGGLHEQYF.

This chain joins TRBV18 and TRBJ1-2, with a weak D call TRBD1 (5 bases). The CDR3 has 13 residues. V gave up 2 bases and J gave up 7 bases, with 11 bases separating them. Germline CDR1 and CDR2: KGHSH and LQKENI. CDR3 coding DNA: TGTGCCAGCTCACCAGTCAGGGAAGGTGGCTACACCTTC. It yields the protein CASSPVREGGYTF.